This TCR beta chain was sequenced for a study of shared T cell receptors in the human thymus. CDR1 is SGHTA, CDR2 FQGNSA, per germline. This CDR3 is built from 16 residues. Trimming removed 2 bases at V and 4 bases at J, with 17 bases between. Produced via immunoSEQ multiplex PCR; TCRdb's table is partial and in-frame only. Of more than 300,000 clones in the sample, over 90% were seen once. Material: thymocytes. The J gene is TRBJ2-5, the V gene TRBV7-2; D is undetermined. This clonotype was sampled from a human donor. CDR3 region: CASSLCPTKWGETQYF. DNA of the CDR3: TGTGCCAGCAGCTTATGTCCCACGAAGTGGGGAGAGACCCAGTACTTC.